This T cell receptor beta chain is from a study of cytomegalovirus exposure and HLA in healthy donors. Study-level points and caveats: A later analysis linked a missense DCLRE1C variant to TCR beta V- and J-gene trimming. Reportedly, cytomegalovirus status was diagnosed with high sensitivity and specificity. Sequencing depth roughly uniform across donors was assumed in presence/absence analyses.

The CDR3 runs to 13 residues. Trimming took off 6 bases at V and 4 bases at J, with 12 bases between the two ends. Germline V gene sequence: CDR1 MDHEN, CDR2 SYDVKM. Primers for the PCR totalled 60 Vbeta and 13 Jbeta. Repertoires were generated with immunoSEQ multiplex PCR, while TCRdb's copy carries only in-frame clones and drops some. The sample gives some 160,000 clones, approximately 78% of which show up once; about 1.5% is in the top ten. A word on this clone: Antigen: not known.

Each donor was healthy, and each was a bone marrow donor. This TCR was recovered from a male donor in good health and CMV-seronegative. The rearrangement joins TRBV28 to TRBJ1-2; D unresolved. The sample was PBMCs. The CDR3 DNA sequence: TGTGCCAGCAGGTTCCGGGGTGGCTATGGCTACACCTTC. Its protein product is CASRFRGGYGYTF.